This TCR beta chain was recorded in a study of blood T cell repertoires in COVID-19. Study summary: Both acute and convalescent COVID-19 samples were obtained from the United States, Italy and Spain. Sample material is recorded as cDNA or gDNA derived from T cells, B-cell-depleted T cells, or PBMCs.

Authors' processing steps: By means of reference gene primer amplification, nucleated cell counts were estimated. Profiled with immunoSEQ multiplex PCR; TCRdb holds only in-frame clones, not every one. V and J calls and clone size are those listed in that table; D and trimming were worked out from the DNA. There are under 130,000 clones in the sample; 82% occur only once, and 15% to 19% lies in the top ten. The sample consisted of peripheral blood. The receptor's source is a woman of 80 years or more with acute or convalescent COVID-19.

CDR3 residues: CATSRDRSGTGDSPLHF. CDR3 sequence (DNA): TGTGCCACCAGCAGAGATCGATCGGGAACAGGGGATTCACCCCTCCACTTT. This chain connects TRBV15 to TRBJ1-6; TRBD1 aligns across 7 bases. Germline CDR1 reads LNHNV; CDR2 reads YYDKDF (reference sequence). The CDR3 is 17 amino acids. V gave up 0 bases and J gave up 8 bases; unmatched junction bases: 10.